This TCR beta chain was sequenced for a study of Ad26.COV2.S vaccination and SARS-CoV-2 variants. The study, taken as a whole, reports: In vaccinated individuals, spike-specific CD8+ and CD4+ T cell responses reportedly displayed substantial breadth. From the TCR breadth and depth analyses, total T cell responses may have been underestimated.

Sequencing used immunoSEQ multiplex PCR; TCRdb keeps in-frame clones, though not all of them. The table includes just over 350,000 clones, approximately 90% detected once. Worth noting for this clone: Its antigen is still unknown.

The CDR3 extends over 15 amino acids. Trimming removed 6 bases from V and 0 bases from J, with 12 bases in between. Germline CDR1 and CDR2: LNHDA and SQIVND (reference sequence). The rearrangement joins TRBV19 to TRBJ1-3; tentatively, D is TRBD1 (5 bases). Source: peripheral blood, taken after recovery from COVID-19. The sequence was obtained from a human donor who had recovered from COVID-19. The CDR3 loop reads CASRSTEFSGNTIYF. Here the CDR3 DNA reads TGTGCCAGTAGATCGACAGAGTTCTCTGGAAACACCATATATTTT.